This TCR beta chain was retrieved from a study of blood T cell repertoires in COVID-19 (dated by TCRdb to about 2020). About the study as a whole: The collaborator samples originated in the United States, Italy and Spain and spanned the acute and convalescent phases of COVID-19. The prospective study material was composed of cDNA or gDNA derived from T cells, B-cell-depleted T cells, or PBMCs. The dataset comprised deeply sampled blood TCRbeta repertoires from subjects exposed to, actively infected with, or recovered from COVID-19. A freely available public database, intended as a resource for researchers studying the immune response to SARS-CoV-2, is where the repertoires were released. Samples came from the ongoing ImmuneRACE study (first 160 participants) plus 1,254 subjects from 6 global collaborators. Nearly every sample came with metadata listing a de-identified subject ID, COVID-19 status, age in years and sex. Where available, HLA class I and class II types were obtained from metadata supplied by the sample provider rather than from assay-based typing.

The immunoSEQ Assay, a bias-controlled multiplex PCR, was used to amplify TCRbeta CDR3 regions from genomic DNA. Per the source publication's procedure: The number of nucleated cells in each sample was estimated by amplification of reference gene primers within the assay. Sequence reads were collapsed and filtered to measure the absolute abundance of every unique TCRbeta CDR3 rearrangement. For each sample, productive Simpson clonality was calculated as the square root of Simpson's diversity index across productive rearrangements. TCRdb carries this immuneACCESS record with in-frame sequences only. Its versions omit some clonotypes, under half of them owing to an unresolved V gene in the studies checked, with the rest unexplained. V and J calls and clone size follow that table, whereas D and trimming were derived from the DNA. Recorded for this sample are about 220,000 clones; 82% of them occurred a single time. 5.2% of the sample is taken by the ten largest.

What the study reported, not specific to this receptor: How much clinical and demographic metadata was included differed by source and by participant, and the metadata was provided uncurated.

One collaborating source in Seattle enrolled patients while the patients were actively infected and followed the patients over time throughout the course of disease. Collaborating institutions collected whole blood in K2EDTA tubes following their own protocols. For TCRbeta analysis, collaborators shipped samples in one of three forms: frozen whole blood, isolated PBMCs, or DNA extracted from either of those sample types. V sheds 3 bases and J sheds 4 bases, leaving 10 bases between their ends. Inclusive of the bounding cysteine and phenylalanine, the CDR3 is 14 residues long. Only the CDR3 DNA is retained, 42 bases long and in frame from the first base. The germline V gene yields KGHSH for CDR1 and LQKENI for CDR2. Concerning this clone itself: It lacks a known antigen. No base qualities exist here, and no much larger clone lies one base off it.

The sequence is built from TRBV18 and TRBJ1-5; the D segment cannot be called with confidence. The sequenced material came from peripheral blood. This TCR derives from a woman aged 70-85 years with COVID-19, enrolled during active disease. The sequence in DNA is TGTGCCAGCTCACCTGACATGCTTAATCAGCCCCAGCATTTT. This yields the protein CASSPDMLNQPQHF.